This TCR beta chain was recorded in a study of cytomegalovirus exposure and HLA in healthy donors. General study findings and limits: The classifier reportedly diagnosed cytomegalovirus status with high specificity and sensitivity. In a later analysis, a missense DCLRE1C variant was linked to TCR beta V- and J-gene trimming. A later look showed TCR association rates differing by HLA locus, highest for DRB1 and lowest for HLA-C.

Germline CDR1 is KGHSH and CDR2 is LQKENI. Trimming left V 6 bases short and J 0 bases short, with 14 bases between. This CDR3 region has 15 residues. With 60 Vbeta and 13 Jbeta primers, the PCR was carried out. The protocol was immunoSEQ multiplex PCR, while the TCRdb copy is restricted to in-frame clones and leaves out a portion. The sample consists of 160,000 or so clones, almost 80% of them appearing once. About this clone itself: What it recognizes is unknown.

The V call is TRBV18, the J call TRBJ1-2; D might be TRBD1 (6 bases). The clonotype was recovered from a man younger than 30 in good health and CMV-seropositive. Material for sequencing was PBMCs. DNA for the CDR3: TGTGCCAGCTCCCCCACAGGGCATCCTAACTATGGCTACACCTTC. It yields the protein CASSPTGHPNYGYTF. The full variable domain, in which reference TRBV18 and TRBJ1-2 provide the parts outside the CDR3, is NAGVMQNPRHLVRRRGQEARLRCSPMKGHSHVYWYRQLPEEGLKFMVYLQKENIIDESGMPKERFSAEFPKEGPSILRIQQVVRGDSAAYFCASSPTGHPNYGYTFGSGTRLTVV.